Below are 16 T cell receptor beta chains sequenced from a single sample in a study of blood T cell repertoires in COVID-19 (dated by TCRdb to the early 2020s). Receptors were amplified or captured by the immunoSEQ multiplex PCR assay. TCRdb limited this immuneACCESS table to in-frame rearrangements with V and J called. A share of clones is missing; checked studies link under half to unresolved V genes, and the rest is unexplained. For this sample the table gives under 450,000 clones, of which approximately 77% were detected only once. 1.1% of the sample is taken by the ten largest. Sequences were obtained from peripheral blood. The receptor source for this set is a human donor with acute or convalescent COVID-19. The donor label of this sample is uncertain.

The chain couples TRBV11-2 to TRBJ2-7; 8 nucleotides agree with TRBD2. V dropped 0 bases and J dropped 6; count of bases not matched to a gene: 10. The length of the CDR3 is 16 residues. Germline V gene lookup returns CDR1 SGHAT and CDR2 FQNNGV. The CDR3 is CASSLERASGSVEQYF. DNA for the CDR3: TGTGCCAGCAGCTTAGAGAGGGCTAGCGGGTCGGTCGAGCAGTACTTC.

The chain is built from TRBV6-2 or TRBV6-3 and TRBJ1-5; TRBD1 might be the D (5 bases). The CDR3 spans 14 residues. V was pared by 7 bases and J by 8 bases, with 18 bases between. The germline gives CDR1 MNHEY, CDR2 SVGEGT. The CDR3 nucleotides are TGTGCCAGCACCCCGGGGGGGTCGGTTAAGCCCCAGCATTTT. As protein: CASTPGGSVKPQHF.

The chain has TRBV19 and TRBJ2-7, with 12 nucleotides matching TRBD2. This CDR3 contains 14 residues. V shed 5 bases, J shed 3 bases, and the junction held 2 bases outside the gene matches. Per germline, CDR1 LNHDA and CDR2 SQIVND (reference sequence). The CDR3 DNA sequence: TGTGCCAGTAGTCGACTAGCGGGGGACTACGAGCAGTACTTC. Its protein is CASSRLAGDYEQYF.

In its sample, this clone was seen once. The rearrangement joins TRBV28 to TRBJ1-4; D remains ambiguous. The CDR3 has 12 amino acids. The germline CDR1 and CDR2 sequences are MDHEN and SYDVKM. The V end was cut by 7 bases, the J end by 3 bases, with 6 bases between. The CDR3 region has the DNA TGTGCCAGCAAGAGGTCTAATGAAAAACTGTTTTTT. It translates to CASKRSNEKLFF. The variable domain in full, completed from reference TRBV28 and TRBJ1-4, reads DVKVTQSSRYLVKRTGEKVFLECVQDMDHENMFWYRQDPGLGLRLIYFSYDVKMKEKGDIPEGYSVSREKKERFSLILESASTNQTSMYLCASKRSNEKLFFGSGTQLSVL.

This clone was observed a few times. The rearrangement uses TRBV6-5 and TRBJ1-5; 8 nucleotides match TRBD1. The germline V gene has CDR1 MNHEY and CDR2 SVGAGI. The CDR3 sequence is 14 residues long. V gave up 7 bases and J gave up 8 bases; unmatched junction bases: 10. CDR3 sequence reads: CASMGQGAFEPQHF. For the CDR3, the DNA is TGTGCCAGCATGGGCCAGGGGGCCTTCGAGCCCCAGCATTTT.

In nucleotides, the CDR3 is TGCAGCGTACAGACCACAGATACGCAGTATTTT. Translated: CSVQTTDTQYF. The chain links TRBV29-1 to TRBJ2-3; unclear D gene. The length of the CDR3 is 11 residues. CDR1 and CDR2 from the germline V gene are SQVTM and ANQGSEA. Trimming removed 6 bases from V and 2 bases from J, with 6 bases in between.

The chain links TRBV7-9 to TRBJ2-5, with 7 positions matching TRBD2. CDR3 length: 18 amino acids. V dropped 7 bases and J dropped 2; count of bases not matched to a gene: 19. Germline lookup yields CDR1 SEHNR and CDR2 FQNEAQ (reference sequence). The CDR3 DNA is TGTGCCAGCACCAACCGCCGGGCTAGCGGAGTCCCGCAAGAGACCCAGTACTTC. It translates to CASTNRRASGVPQETQYF.

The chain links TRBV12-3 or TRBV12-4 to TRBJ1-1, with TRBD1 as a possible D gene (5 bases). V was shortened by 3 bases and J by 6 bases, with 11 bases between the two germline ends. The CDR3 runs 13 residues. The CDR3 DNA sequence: TGTGCCAGCAGTTTCATGCGGGGCTCTGAAGCTTTCTTT. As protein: CASSFMRGSEAFF.

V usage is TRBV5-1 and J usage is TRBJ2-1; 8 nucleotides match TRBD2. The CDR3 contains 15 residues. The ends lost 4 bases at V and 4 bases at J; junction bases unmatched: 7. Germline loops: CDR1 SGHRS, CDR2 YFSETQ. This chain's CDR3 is CASSPAGGGYNEQFF. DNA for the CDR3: TGCGCCAGCAGCCCCGCGGGGGGCGGGTACAATGAGCAGTTCTTC.

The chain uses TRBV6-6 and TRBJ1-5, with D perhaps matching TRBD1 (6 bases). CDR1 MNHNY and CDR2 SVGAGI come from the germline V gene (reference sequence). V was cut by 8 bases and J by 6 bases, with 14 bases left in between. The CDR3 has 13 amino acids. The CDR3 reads CASGRAQGQPQHF. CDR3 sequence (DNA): TGTGCCAGCGGGCGGGCACAGGGTCAGCCCCAGCATTTT.

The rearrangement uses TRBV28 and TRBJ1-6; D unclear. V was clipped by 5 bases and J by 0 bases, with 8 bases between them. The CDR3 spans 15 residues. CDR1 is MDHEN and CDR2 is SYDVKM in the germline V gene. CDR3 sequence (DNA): TGTGCCAGCAGTGCCGATAGCTCCTATAATTCACCCCTCCACTTT. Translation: CASSADSSYNSPLHF.

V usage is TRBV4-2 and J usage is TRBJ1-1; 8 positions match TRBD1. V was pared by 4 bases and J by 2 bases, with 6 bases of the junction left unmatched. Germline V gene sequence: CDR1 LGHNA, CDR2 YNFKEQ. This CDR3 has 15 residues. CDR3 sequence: CASSPRTGSNTEAFF. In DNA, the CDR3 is TGTGCCAGCAGCCCCCGGACAGGGTCTAACACTGAAGCTTTCTTT.

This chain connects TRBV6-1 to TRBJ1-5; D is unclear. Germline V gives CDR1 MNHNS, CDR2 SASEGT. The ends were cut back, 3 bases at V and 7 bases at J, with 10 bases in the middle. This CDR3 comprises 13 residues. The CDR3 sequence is CASSERGSQPQHF. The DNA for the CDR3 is TGTGCCAGCAGTGAGCGGGGATCCCAGCCCCAGCATTTT.

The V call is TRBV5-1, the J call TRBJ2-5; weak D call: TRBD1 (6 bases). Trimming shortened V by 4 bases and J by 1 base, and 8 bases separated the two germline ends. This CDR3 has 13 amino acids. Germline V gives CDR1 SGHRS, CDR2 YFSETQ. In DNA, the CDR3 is TGCGCCAGCAGCGGGGGCCCCCAAGAGACCCAGTACTTC. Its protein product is CASSGGPQETQYF.

CDR3 residues: CSASHSYEQYF. Here the CDR3 DNA reads TGCAGTGCGTCCCATTCCTACGAGCAGTACTTC. V and J are TRBV20-1 and TRBJ2-7, with no clear D. This CDR3 spans 11 amino acids. V lost 6 bases and J lost 1, with 7 bases in between. Looked up from germline, CDR1 is DFQATT and CDR2 is SNEGSKA (reference sequence).

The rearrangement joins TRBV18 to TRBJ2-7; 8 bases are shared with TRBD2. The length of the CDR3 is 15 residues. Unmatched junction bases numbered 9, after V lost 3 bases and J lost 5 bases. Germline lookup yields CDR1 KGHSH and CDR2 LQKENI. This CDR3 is CASSPYSGTSNEQYF. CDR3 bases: TGTGCCAGCTCACCCTACTCCGGGACTAGTAACGAGCAGTACTTC.